Below are 30 T cell receptor beta chains sequenced from a single sample in a study of blood T cells in healthy people across ages. Then a second PCR, running about 6 to 11 cycles, was carried out with a sample-barcoded 5' primer and a J-beta primer mix. TCRdb processed the 5' RACE reads anew with MiXCR; each CDR3 protein has one entry. Of roughly 560,000 distinct CDR3 sequences in the sample, under 30% were seen once. This sample was also put to use in a study of T cells of mothers and their children.

The sample comprised blood. These receptors all come from a boy between 5 and 17 years old in good health.

The chain uses TRBV24-1 and TRBJ2-2; D is unresolved. The CDR3 runs 16 residues. Germline assignment: CDR1 KGHDR and CDR2 SFDVKD. The V end was cut by 1 base, the J end by 3 bases, with 11 bases between. The CDR3 is CATSDFQIEDTGELFF. The CDR3 DNA reads as TGTGCCACCAGTGATTTTCAGATCGAGGACACCGGGGAGCTGTTTTTT.

This clonotype was seen ten or more times. This sequence joins TRBV5-1 and TRBJ1-1, with TRBD1 matching over 7 bases. The trim removed 0 bases at V and 4 bases at J, leaving 3 bases unmatched. The CDR3 is 14 residues long. Germline V gives CDR1 SGHRS, CDR2 YFSETQ. This CDR3 reads CASSLASGGTEAFF. CDR3 bases: TGCGCCAGCAGCTTGGCTTCAGGGGGCACTGAAGCTTTCTTT.

The chain couples TRBV21-1 to TRBJ2-7. TRBV21-1 is recorded as a pseudogene. The CDR3 extends over 10 amino acids. This chain's CDR3 is CASIEVEQYF. The CDR3 coding sequence is TGTGCCTCGATAGAAGTCGAGCAGTACTTC.

Details on this clonotype: At one end, the junction sequence differs from germline, possibly due to a read error. Here the CDR3 reads CASSWIGTYGETRYF. CDR3 in DNA: TGTGCCAGCAGCTGGATCGGGACATATGGGGAGACCCGGTACTTC. This chain links TRBV5-5 with TRBJ2-5; tentative D call: TRBD1 (6 bases). Germline CDR1 and CDR2: SGHKS and YYEKEE (reference sequence). This CDR3 is built from 15 residues.

J is TRBJ2-5 and V is TRBV20-1; D remains ambiguous. With 3 bases removed from V and 3 bases from J, the gap between germline ends came to 2 bases. Germline V CDR1 and CDR2: DFQATT, SNEGSKA (reference sequence). The CDR3 extends over 10 amino acids. The CDR3 DNA follows: TGCAGTGCTAGCAAAGAGACCCAGTACTTC. It specifies CSASKETQYF.

V gene TRBV10-3 combines with J gene TRBJ1-1; no clear D gene. Deletions cut 3 bases from V and 0 bases from J, with 11 bases between. The CDR3 spans 15 residues. Looked up from germline, CDR1 is ENHRY and CDR2 is SYGVKD. In nucleotides, the CDR3 is TGTGCCATCAGTGAAGACCCGATCATGAACACTGAAGCTTTCTTT. This translates into CAISEDPIMNTEAFF.

The rearrangement uses TRBV6-5 and TRBJ1-1; D unresolved. The CDR3 consists of 12 residues. The germline V and J ends were trimmed by 3 bases and 3 bases, with 5 bases remaining between them. Germline values: CDR1 MNHEY, CDR2 SVGAGI. The CDR3 spells CASSYLDTEAFF. Written as DNA, the CDR3 is TGTGCCAGCAGTTATTTAGACACTGAAGCTTTCTTT.

This clonotype was seen a handful of times. CDR3 nucleotide sequence: TGTGCCAGCATCGACACAGGGTCCCCAGAGACCCAGTACTTC. Translating gives CASIDTGSPETQYF. The gene calls are TRBV6-2 or TRBV6-3 and TRBJ2-5, with TRBD1 as a possible D gene (6 bases). Between the trimmed V and J ends, which lost 7 bases and 4 bases, there was a span of 16 bases. The germline CDR1 and CDR2 sequences are MNHEY and SVGEGT. The CDR3 is 14 residues long.

This clonotype was recorded a few times. The genes are TRBV12-3 or TRBV12-4 and TRBJ2-1, with TRBD1 matching over 7 bases. CDR3 size: 13 residues. V lost 6 bases and J lost 10; bases outside the gene matches: 9. The CDR3: CASSPAGGTEQFF. The CDR3 DNA sequence: TGTGCCAGCAGCCCCGCAGGGGGAACGGAGCAGTTCTTC.

The V gene is TRBV28, the J gene TRBJ1-2, with D unresolved. CDR1 and CDR2 (germline): MDHEN, SYDVKM. The V end was cut by 6 bases, the J end by 1 base, with 15 bases between. The CDR3 has 15 amino acids. This CDR3 is CASRIPGELNYGYTF. The CDR3 coding sequence is TGTGCCAGCAGGATACCCGGGGAACTTAACTATGGCTACACCTTC.

This clonotype was recorded a few times. The gene calls are TRBV5-5 and TRBJ2-1, with D perhaps matching TRBD1 (5 bases). The CDR3 has 14 residues. The ends were cut back, 7 bases at V and 5 bases at J, with 16 bases in the middle. Germline V gives CDR1 SGHKS, CDR2 YYEKEE (reference sequence). This chain's CDR3 is CASGPWVGDNEQFF. For the CDR3, the DNA is TGTGCCAGCGGCCCCTGGGTAGGGGACAATGAGCAGTTCTTC.

This chain links TRBV20-1 with TRBJ2-3; D call uncertain. This CDR3 spans 16 amino acids. Germline assignment: CDR1 DFQATT and CDR2 SNEGSKA (reference sequence). Trimming cost V 4 bases and J 5 bases, with 22 bases left between them. In DNA, the CDR3 is TGCAGTGCTATTCTTCCGGGCCGATATTGGCAAGATACGCAGTATTTT. It codes for CSAILPGRYWQDTQYF.

This clonotype was seen only a few times. The chain combines TRBV18 with TRBJ2-5; TRBD1 matches at 7 bases. The end of the DNA is better explained by TRBJ2-7, so the J call may be wrong. Germline V lookup: CDR1 KGHSH, CDR2 LQKENI. CDR3 length: 14 amino acids. The CDR3 coding sequence is TGTGCCAGCTCACAAACTGACAGGGACTACGAGCAGTACTTC. Translating gives CASSQTDRDYEQYF.

Only a few counts were recorded for this clonotype. The chain recombines TRBV27 with TRBJ2-7; possible D gene TRBD2, 7 bases. Trimming stripped 6 bases from V and 2 bases from J, with 17 bases between. The germline gives CDR1 MNHEY, CDR2 SMNVEV (reference sequence). The CDR3 totals 15 residues. In nucleotides, the CDR3 is TGTGCCAGCAGCCTCGGGGGGCATGAGGCCTACGAGCAGTACTTC. Translating gives CASSLGGHEAYEQYF.

The chain uses TRBV28 and TRBJ2-2; D possibly corresponds to TRBD1 (5 bases). Germline V gene lookup returns CDR1 MDHEN and CDR2 SYDVKM. The CDR3 has 14 residues. V was trimmed by 4 bases and J by 5 bases, leaving 11 bases between them. CDR3 region: CASSSPGKTGELFF. CDR3 in DNA: TGTGCCAGCAGTTCCCCAGGGAAAACCGGGGAGCTGTTTTTT.

This clonotype was seen a few times. The chain has TRBV6-2 or TRBV6-3 and TRBJ2-7; maybe TRBD1 (6 bases). The CDR3 covers 14 residues. The ends were cut back, 6 bases at V and 2 bases at J, with 14 bases in the middle. Germline values: CDR1 MNHEY, CDR2 SVGEGT. The CDR3 nucleotides read TGTGCCAGCAGCCCCCAACAGGGACCCTACGAGCAGTACTTC. Protein sequence: CASSPQQGPYEQYF.

This clonotype occurred a few times. The chain couples TRBV12-3 or TRBV12-4 to TRBJ2-3; 7 bases line up with TRBD2. J lost 8 bases, V lost 5 bases, and 16 bases had no gene match. This CDR3 has 16 residues. CDR3 protein: CASSTGTTSLRGTQYF. CDR3 nucleotides: TGTGCCAGCAGTACCGGGACTACTTCCCTTAGAGGTACGCAGTATTTT.

The chain is built from TRBV15 and TRBJ1-2; 8 bases match TRBD1. The CDR3 has 15 residues. The germline CDR1 and CDR2 sequences are LNHNV and YYDKDF (reference sequence). Trimming removed 5 bases from V and 4 bases from J; junction bases left unmatched: 9. For the CDR3, the DNA is TGTGCCACCAGCGCCTCGGGCAGGGGGCTCTATGGCTACACCTTC. Protein sequence: CATSASGRGLYGYTF.

This clonotype appeared a few times. V gene TRBV10-3 combines with J gene TRBJ2-1; 12 nucleotides agree with TRBD2. There are 16 residues in the CDR3. The germline CDR1 and CDR2 sequences are ENHRY and SYGVKD. V was pared by 4 bases and J by 8 bases, with 9 bases of the junction left unmatched. Written as DNA, the CDR3 is TGTGCCATCAGTGGGGCGACTAGCGGGAGATGGGATGAGCAGTTCTTC. Encoded protein: CAISGATSGRWDEQFF.

The chain joins TRBV12-3 or TRBV12-4 to TRBJ2-2; 12 nucleotides agree with TRBD1. V dropped 3 bases and J dropped 6; count of bases not matched to a gene: 8. The CDR3 covers 17 residues. CDR3: CASSLGQGARVSGELFF. The CDR3 bases are TGTGCCAGCAGTTTGGGACAGGGGGCGCGTGTCTCCGGGGAGCTGTTTTTT.

The chain employs TRBV7-2 and TRBJ2-5, with TRBD2 matching over 9 bases. The end of the DNA is better explained by TRBJ2-7, so the J call may be wrong. CDR1 is SGHTA, CDR2 FQGNSA, per germline. The CDR3 totals 15 residues. The CDR3 reads CASSLEGTSYYEQYF. For the CDR3, the DNA is TGTGCCAGCAGCTTAGAGGGGACTAGCTACTACGAGCAGTACTTC.

This clonotype was recorded a few times. The chain joins TRBV28 to TRBJ2-1, with a possible D match to TRBD2 (6 bases). This CDR3 region has 14 residues. Trimming stripped 7 bases from V and 2 bases from J, with 12 bases between. The germline V gene has CDR1 MDHEN and CDR2 SYDVKM. The CDR3 DNA reads as TGTGCCAGCACCCAGCGGGCCACCTACAATGAGCAGTTCTTC. It encodes CASTQRATYNEQFF.

V gene TRBV7-2 combines with J gene TRBJ2-7; TRBD2 might be the D (5 bases). The DNA end is more similar to TRBJ2-1, so the J call may be wrong. This CDR3 spans 16 amino acids. Germline V lookup: CDR1 SGHTA, CDR2 FQGNSA. The CDR3 DNA reads TGTGCCAGCAGCTTACATTTCCGGGGTGGCTACAATGAGCAGTTCTTC. This gives the protein CASSLHFRGGYNEQFF.

This clonotype was seen a few times. The chain recombines TRBV6-5 with TRBJ2-1, with D uncertain. CDR1 and CDR2 from the germline V gene are MNHEY and SVGAGI. Trimming took off 7 bases at V and 6 bases at J, with 19 bases between the two ends. CDR3 size: 15 residues. The CDR3 region is CASIDPSTPINEQFF. CDR3 nucleotides: TGTGCCAGCATCGATCCCAGTACCCCTATCAATGAGCAGTTCTTC.

As to this clonotype: Mismatch with germline at one junction end may stem from a read error. The chain is built from TRBV7-7 and TRBJ2-1; 7 nucleotides align to TRBD1. CDR1 and CDR2 from the germline V gene are SSHAT and FNYEAQ (reference sequence). This CDR3 comprises 15 residues. The CDR3 loop is CASSLETGLNNEQFF. CDR3 coding DNA: TGTGCTAGCAGCTTAGAGACAGGGCTTAACAATGAGCAGTTCTTC.

The V gene is TRBV30, the J gene TRBJ2-3, with a tentative D call TRBD2 (5 bases). The germline V gene has CDR1 GTSNPN and CDR2 SVGIG (reference sequence). Trimming removed 0 bases from V and 4 bases from J, with 14 bases in between. The CDR3 length is 15 residues. This CDR3 is CAWSVPGGLADTQYF. The CDR3 coding sequence is TGTGCCTGGAGTGTACCCGGAGGCCTCGCAGATACGCAGTATTTT.

Concerning this clonotype: The missing conserved phenylalanine or tryptophan at the end of this CDR3 makes a read error likely. This chain links TRBV11-1 with TRBJ2-5; 7 positions agree with TRBD2. CDR1 is SGHAT, CDR2 FQDESV, per germline (reference sequence). The CDR3 consists of 17 residues. J was trimmed by 5 bases and V by 5 bases; bases with no gene match: 17. DNA of the CDR3: TGTGCCAGCAGCCATGGGGGGGATGACAGTCATCTGGAGACCCAGTACCTC. Protein sequence: CASSHGGDDSHLETQYL.

The gene calls are TRBV12-3 or TRBV12-4 and TRBJ1-2, with D unresolved. This CDR3 contains 15 residues. V shed 6 bases and J shed 0 bases, with 14 bases lying between them. CDR3: CASSIGPGTNYGYTF. The CDR3 nucleotides are TGTGCCAGCAGCATAGGGCCGGGAACTAACTATGGCTACACCTTC.

Regarding this clonotype: Germline is not matched at one junction end, which may reflect a read error. This chain uses TRBV4-3 with TRBJ1-1; 8 bases are shared with TRBD1. Germline V gene data show CDR1 as LGHNA and CDR2 as YSLEER. CDR3 length: 17 amino acids. CDR3 protein: CVSSQDWAGGARTEAFF. As DNA, the CDR3 is TGCGTCAGCAGCCAAGATTGGGCAGGGGGCGCACGGACTGAAGCTTTCTTT.

J is TRBJ2-1 and V is TRBV28; the D gene is possibly TRBD2 (6 bases). The germline V and J ends were trimmed by 2 bases and 6 bases, with 11 bases remaining between them. This CDR3 has 14 residues. Per germline, CDR1 MDHEN and CDR2 SYDVKM. CDR3 loop: CASSLSGRSNEQFF. The CDR3 nucleotides read TGTGCCAGCAGTTTAAGTGGGAGGAGCAATGAGCAGTTCTTC.